This note documents a single T cell receptor (beta chain) sequence. One entry per CDR3 protein results from TCRdb running MiXCR on the 5' RACE reads. The table shows hundreds of thousands of distinct CDR3 sequences, with more than 15% occurring only once. The data were obtained in a study of T-cell memory formation after mild COVID-19. The ends were cut back, 2 bases at V and 2 bases at J, with 15 bases in the middle. Germline loops: CDR1 MNHEY, CDR2 SVGEGT. The CDR3 extends over 16 amino acids. The receptor was derived from a man aged 18 to 29 who had mild COVID-19 (a few samples of this study predate the infection). Cell type and time point are not known. Material for sequencing was PBMCs or a T cell subset sorted from them (not recorded which). The genes are TRBV6-2 or TRBV6-3 and TRBJ2-5; D is unresolved. CDR3 loop: CASSYHRVRVQETQYF. CDR3 in DNA: TGTGCCAGCAGTTACCATCGGGTACGGGTGCAAGAGACCCAGTACTTC.